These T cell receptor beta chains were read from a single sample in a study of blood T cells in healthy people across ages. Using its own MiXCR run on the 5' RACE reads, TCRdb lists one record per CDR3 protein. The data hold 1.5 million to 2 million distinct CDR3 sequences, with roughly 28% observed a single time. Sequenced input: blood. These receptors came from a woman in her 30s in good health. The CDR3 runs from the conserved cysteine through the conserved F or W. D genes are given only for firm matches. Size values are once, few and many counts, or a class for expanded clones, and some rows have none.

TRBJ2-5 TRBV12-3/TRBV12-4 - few CASSRSGVQTQYF TGTGCCAGCAGCCGCTCGGGGGTTCAGACCCAGTACTTC
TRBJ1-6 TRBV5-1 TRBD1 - CATRDRLDSPLHF TGCGCCACCCGGGACAGGTTGGATTCACCCCTCCACTTT
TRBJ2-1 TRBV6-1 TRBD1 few CASIRETGLYNEQFF TGTGCCAGCATCCGAGAGACAGGGTTATACAATGAGCAGTTCTTC
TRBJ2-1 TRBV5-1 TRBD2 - CASSLTSGGAAYNEQFF TGCGCCAGCAGCTTGACTAGCGGGGGGGCCGCCTACAATGAGCAGTTCTTC
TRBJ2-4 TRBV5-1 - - CASSPDWGSAGNIQYF TGCGCCAGCAGCCCAGATTGGGGGTCTGCCGGAAACATTCAGTACTTC
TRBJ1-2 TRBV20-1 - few CSARGGANDGYTF TGCAGTGCCCGAGGGGGGGCGAACGATGGCTACACCTTC
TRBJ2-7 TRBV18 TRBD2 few CASSPPGLVHEQYF TGTGCCAGCTCTCCTCCGGGACTAGTGCACGAGCAGTACTTC
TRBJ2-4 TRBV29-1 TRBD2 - CSVTGLAEEQYF TGCAGCGTTACTGGACTAGCGGAGGAGCAGTACTTC
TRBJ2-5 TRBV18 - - CAGSSTGQETQYF TGTGCCGGCTCATCGACAGGTCAAGAGACCCAGTACTTC
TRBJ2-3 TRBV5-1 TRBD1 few CASNRDRVTDTQYF TGCGCCAGCAACCGGGACAGGGTGACAGATACGCAGTATTTT
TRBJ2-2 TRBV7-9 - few CASSLTATTGELFF TGTGCCAGCAGCTTAACCGCTACTACCGGGGAGCTGTTTTTT
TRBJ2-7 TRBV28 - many CASSSPGGDAYEQYF TGTGCCAGCAGTTCCCCGGGGGGCGATGCCTACGAGCAGTACTTC
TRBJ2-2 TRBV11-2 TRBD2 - CASSPGLAANPGELFF TGTGCCAGCAGCCCTGGGCTAGCGGCCAACCCCGGGGAGCTGTTTTTT
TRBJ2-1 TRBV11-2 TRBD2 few CASSLGGAGVGYNEQFF TGTGCCAGCAGCTTAGGAGGGGCGGGAGTGGGATACAATGAGCAGTTCTTC
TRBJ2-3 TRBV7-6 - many CASSLERAVTDTQYF TGTGCCAGCAGCTTAGAGCGAGCGGTTACAGATACGCAGTATTTT
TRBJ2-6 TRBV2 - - CASSGTFRARANVLTF TGTGCCAGCAGTGGGACCTTCAGGGCTAGGGCCAACGTCCTGACTTTC
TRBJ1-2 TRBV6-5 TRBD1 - CASSDGQGLGGYTF TGTGCCAGCAGTGACGGACAGGGGTTAGGCGGCTACACCTTC
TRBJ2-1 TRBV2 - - CASSDLGRGRSSAYNEQFF TGTGCCAGCAGTGATTTGGGCAGGGGACGTTCCAGCGCTTACAATGAGCAGTTCTTC
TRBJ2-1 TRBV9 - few CASGALEGANNEQFF TGTGCCAGCGGCGCTCTAGAGGGAGCTAACAATGAGCAGTTCTTC
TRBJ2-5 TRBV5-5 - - CASREDPRGQETQYF TGTGCCAGCAGAGAAGACCCTCGAGGCCAAGAGACCCAGTACTTC
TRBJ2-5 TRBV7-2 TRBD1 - CASSLGFFGTGKGNQETQYF TGTGCCAGCAGCTTAGGTTTTTTCGGGACAGGGAAAGGGAACCAAGAGACCCAGTACTTC
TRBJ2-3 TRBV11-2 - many CASSQGIDTQYF TGTGCCAGCAGTCAGGGGATAGATACGCAGTATTTT
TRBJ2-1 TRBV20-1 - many CSARDPQGPHNEQFF TGCAGTGCTAGAGATCCACAGGGTCCCCACAATGAGCAGTTCTTC
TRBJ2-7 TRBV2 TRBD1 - CASISGTGAYEQYF TGTGCCAGCATTTCCGGGACAGGGGCTTACGAGCAGTACTTC
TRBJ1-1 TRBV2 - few CASIVGAMNTEAFF TGTGCCAGCATCGTCGGGGCCATGAACACTGAAGCTTTCTTT
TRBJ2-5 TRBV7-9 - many CASSARTGPQETQYF TGTGCCAGCAGCGCACGTACAGGTCCCCAAGAGACCCAGTACTTC
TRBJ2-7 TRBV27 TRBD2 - CASSTSGSQSGEQYF TGTGCCAGCAGTACTAGCGGGAGCCAGTCGGGGGAGCAGTACTTC
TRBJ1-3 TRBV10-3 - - CAIKQGTGNTIYF TGTGCCATCAAGCAGGGAACTGGAAACACCATATATTTT